These T cell receptor beta chains were read from a single sample in a study of cytomegalovirus exposure and HLA in healthy donors. Sequenced by immunoSEQ multiplex PCR; TCRdb stores in-frame clones only, minus some. The sample consists of around 93,000 clones, 65% of them appearing once. Sequencing was carried out using PBMCs. The receptors were sampled from a boy aged 5 to 17 in good health and CMV-seropositive. Each CDR3 is given with its conserved first and last residue. The D gene is left open where the match is weak. Part of the rows lack a size; the others show once, few, many or a class for expanded clones.

size: NA; J: TRBJ1-1; V: TRBV5-4; D: NA; DNA: TGTGCCAGCAGCTTGGACAGGGCTTACACTGAAGCTTTCTTT; CDR3: CASSLDRAYTEAFF
size: NA; J: TRBJ1-1; V: TRBV2; D: TRBD1; DNA: TGTGCCAGCGTACCGGGACAGGGGAACGGGGGCACTGAAGCTTTCTTT; CDR3: CASVPGQGNGGTEAFF
size: NA; J: TRBJ2-7; V: TRBV27; D: TRBD2; DNA: TGTGCCAGCAGTTTATCGTGGGCCCGGGGGGCCTACGAGCAGTACTTC; CDR3: CASSLSWARGAYEQYF
size: NA; J: TRBJ2-1; V: TRBV7-2; D: NA; DNA: TGTGCCAGCAGCCCAGGTGGACAACAAAACTACAATGAGCAGTTCTTC; CDR3: CASSPGGQQNYNEQFF
size: few; J: TRBJ1-5; V: TRBV5-4; D: TRBD1; DNA: TGTGCCAGCAGCCAAGGGGGCGGCAATCAGCCCCAGCATTTT; CDR3: CASSQGGGNQPQHF
size: few; J: TRBJ2-7; V: TRBV2; D: TRBD2; DNA: TGTGCCAGCAGTGACGGGACTAGCGGGGACCTATTCTCCTACGAGCAGTACTTC; CDR3: CASSDGTSGDLFSYEQYF
size: NA; J: TRBJ1-1; V: TRBV19; D: TRBD1; DNA: TGTGCCAGTAGCAAAAATAGGGGGCCCATGAACACTGAAGCTTTCTTT; CDR3: CASSKNRGPMNTEAFF
size: NA; J: TRBJ2-3; V: TRBV5-4; D: TRBD2; DNA: TGTGCCAGCAGCGCCCCCCAGCGGGAGCGGGAAGATACGCAGTATTTT; CDR3: CASSAPQREREDTQYF
size: few; J: TRBJ1-1; V: TRBV5-4; D: NA; DNA: TGTGCCAGCATCGGCAGGGGGAACACTGAAGCTTTCTTT; CDR3: CASIGRGNTEAFF
size: NA; J: TRBJ1-2; V: TRBV5-8; D: TRBD1; DNA: TGTGCCAGCAGCTTCACAGGGGGCCGCGGCTACACCTTC; CDR3: CASSFTGGRGYTF
size: few; J: TRBJ1-2; V: TRBV29-1; D: NA; DNA: TGCAGCGTTGAACCTGACAGCTATGGCTACACCTTC; CDR3: CSVEPDSYGYTF
size: NA; J: TRBJ2-1; V: TRBV5-1; D: TRBD2; DNA: TGCGCCAGCAGCTGGGGACTAGCGTTCTACAATGAGCAGTTCTTC; CDR3: CASSWGLAFYNEQFF
size: NA; J: TRBJ1-2; V: TRBV21-1; D: NA; DNA: TGTGCCAGCAGCAAGAAGTCCAGGGCCACATATGGCTACACCTTC; CDR3: CASSKKSRATYGYTF
size: many; J: TRBJ2-1; V: TRBV25-1; D: TRBD1; DNA: TGTGCCAGCAGTGGTGGGACAGGGGGAAATGAGCAGTTCTTC; CDR3: CASSGGTGGNEQFF
size: NA; J: TRBJ2-7; V: TRBV7-2; D: TRBD2; DNA: TGTGCCAGCAGCACCCGGACTAGCGGGGCATACGAGCAGTACTTC; CDR3: CASSTRTSGAYEQYF
size: NA; J: TRBJ2-7; V: TRBV5-4; D: TRBD2; DNA: TGTGCCAGCAGCCCGGGACTAGCGGGAGGATTCTACGAGCAGTACTTC; CDR3: CASSPGLAGGFYEQYF
size: NA; J: TRBJ2-2; V: TRBV2; D: NA; DNA: TGTGCCAGCAGTGAAGCGGGGCCCACCGGGGAGCTGTTTTTT; CDR3: CASSEAGPTGELFF
size: once; J: TRBJ2-3; V: TRBV19; D: NA; DNA: TGTGCCAGTAGTATCTACAGTCAATCAGATACGCAGTATTTT; CDR3: CASSIYSQSDTQYF
size: NA; J: TRBJ2-3; V: TRBV11-1; D: TRBD2; DNA: TGTGCCAGCAGCCCACGGACTAGCGGGGCAGATACGCAGTATTTT; CDR3: CASSPRTSGADTQYF
size: NA; J: TRBJ1-2; V: TRBV5-8; D: TRBD1; DNA: TGTGCCAGCAGGTCTCCGGGACAGGGGGCTTTGGGACGTGGCTACACCTTC; CDR3: CASRSPGQGALGRGYTF
size: NA; J: TRBJ2-7; V: TRBV9; D: NA; DNA: TGTGCCAGCAGCGTAGACCCCAGGGGAAACGAGCAGTACTTC; CDR3: CASSVDPRGNEQYF
size: once; J: TRBJ2-2; V: TRBV29-1; D: TRBD2; DNA: TGCAGCGTTGAAGCCCCTAGCGGGGGGTCCGGGGAGCTGTTTTTT; CDR3: CSVEAPSGGSGELFF
size: NA; J: TRBJ1-2; V: TRBV29-1; D: NA; DNA: TGCAGCGTTGATGTGGGTACAGATGGCTACACCTTC; CDR3: CSVDVGTDGYTF
size: NA; J: TRBJ1-1; V: TRBV19; D: TRBD1; DNA: TGTGCCAGTAGTATTGGAGTAGGACAGGGGGTAGGAGCTTTCTTT; CDR3: CASSIGVGQGVGAFF
size: once; J: TRBJ2-7; V: TRBV6-5; D: NA; DNA: TGTGCCAGCAGTTACGGGCTGGACGACTACGAGCAGTACTTC; CDR3: CASSYGLDDYEQYF
size: NA; J: TRBJ1-5; V: TRBV30; D: NA; DNA: TGTGCCTGGAGTGGCGGGAGCACTCAGCCCCAGCATTTT; CDR3: CAWSGGSTQPQHF
size: NA; J: TRBJ1-5; V: TRBV6-1; D: NA; DNA: TGTGCCAGCAGTGAAGGGACAGATAATCAGCCCCAGCATTTT; CDR3: CASSEGTDNQPQHF
size: NA; J: TRBJ2-5; V: TRBV5-1; D: NA; DNA: TGCGCCAGCAGCTTGTCAGTGGGAGAGGGTCTGGAGACCCAGTACTTC; CDR3: CASSLSVGEGLETQYF
size: NA; J: TRBJ2-5; V: TRBV6-1; D: NA; DNA: TGTGCCAGCATATGGGCGGAGACCCAGTACTTC; CDR3: CASIWAETQYF
size: NA; J: TRBJ1-2; V: TRBV4-1; D: TRBD1; DNA: TGCGCCAGCAGCCAAGACCGTGACAGGGGGCAAGGTCTGACTTATGGCTACACCTTC; CDR3: CASSQDRDRGQGLTYGYTF
size: few; J: TRBJ1-1; V: TRBV4-1; D: NA; DNA: TGCGCCAGCAGCCAAGGTTTTGCCGGGAGGGGGAACACTGAAGCTTTCTTT; CDR3: CASSQGFAGRGNTEAFF
size: NA; J: TRBJ2-1; V: TRBV7-3; D: TRBD2; DNA: TGTGCCAGCAGGGCCCAGCGGGGGGGCCAAAATGAGCAGTTCTTC; CDR3: CASRAQRGGQNEQFF
size: NA; J: TRBJ1-2; V: TRBV6-1; D: NA; DNA: TGTGCCAGCAGTGAAGGGATGGGGAGGGTCGATGTTACTGGCTACCCCTTC; CDR3: CASSEGMGRVDVTGYPF
size: NA; J: TRBJ2-7; V: TRBV7-6; D: TRBD1; DNA: TGTGCCAGCAGCAGGGACGGGACAGGTTCGTACGAGCAGTACTTC; CDR3: CASSRDGTGSYEQYF
size: NA; J: TRBJ1-5; V: TRBV28; D: NA; DNA: TGTGCCAGCTCCCAGAACAATCAGCCCCAGCATTTT; CDR3: CASSQNNQPQHF
size: NA; J: TRBJ2-2; V: TRBV7-3; D: NA; DNA: TGTGCCAGCAGCCTTTACCCGGACTCCTACACCGGGGAGCTGTTTTTT; CDR3: CASSLYPDSYTGELFF
size: NA; J: TRBJ2-3; V: TRBV6-5; D: TRBD1; DNA: TGTGCCAGCAGTTCCGACAGGGGACGGGATACGCAGTATTTT; CDR3: CASSSDRGRDTQYF
size: NA; J: TRBJ1-1; V: TRBV30; D: NA; DNA: TGCGCCTGGAAAGGGAGGAGCGCTGAAGCTTTCTTT; CDR3: CAWKGRSAEAFF
size: few; J: TRBJ2-3; V: TRBV4-1; D: NA; DNA: TGCGCCAGCAGCCAAGAACGGAGTTGGCGAGATACGCAGTATTTT; CDR3: CASSQERSWRDTQYF
size: NA; J: TRBJ2-7; V: TRBV7-9; D: NA; DNA: TGTTCCAGCAGCGCCGGGGACTACGAGCAGTACTTC; CDR3: CSSSAGDYEQYF
size: NA; J: TRBJ2-1; V: TRBV4-1; D: NA; DNA: TGCGCCAGCAGCCAAAAGGACAGTACCTCCTACAATGAGCAGTTCTTC; CDR3: CASSQKDSTSYNEQFF
size: NA; J: TRBJ1-5; V: TRBV2; D: NA; DNA: TGTGCCAGCAGTGAGCGGACATCATTTTGGCCCCAGCATTTT; CDR3: CASSERTSFWPQHF
size: NA; J: TRBJ1-5; V: TRBV5-4; D: TRBD1; DNA: TGTGCCAGCAGCTTCGGGACAGGCCATAGCAATCAGCCCCAGCATTTT; CDR3: CASSFGTGHSNQPQHF
size: NA; J: TRBJ2-3; V: TRBV7-2; D: NA; DNA: TGTGCCAGCAGCTTAGCGGGAGGTCCAGGTACGCAGTATTTT; CDR3: CASSLAGGPGTQYF
size: NA; J: TRBJ2-2; V: TRBV19; D: NA; DNA: TGTGCCAGCACGGTACAGGGAGAGAACACCGGGGAGCTGTTTTTT; CDR3: CASTVQGENTGELFF
size: NA; J: TRBJ2-6; V: TRBV28; D: NA; DNA: TGTGCCGCCTATCGATCTGGGGCCAACGTCCTGACTTTC; CDR3: CAAYRSGANVLTF
size: once; J: TRBJ2-7; V: TRBV29-1; D: TRBD2; DNA: TGCAGCGTGGCGCTAGCGGGAGTTGCAGGCGGCGAGCAGTACTTC; CDR3: CSVALAGVAGGEQYF
size: NA; J: TRBJ1-5; V: TRBV7-2; D: NA; DNA: TGTGCCAGCAGCTCAGGACAATTAGATCAGCCCCAGCATTTT; CDR3: CASSSGQLDQPQHF
size: few; J: TRBJ1-4; V: TRBV30; D: TRBD1; DNA: TGTGCCTGGGAACCGGGACAGGGGGGAATAGGGAATGAAAAACTGTTTTTT; CDR3: CAWEPGQGGIGNEKLFF
size: NA; J: TRBJ2-2; V: TRBV7-9; D: NA; DNA: TGTGCCAGCAGCCTCGCAGGGGAGGGGGAGCTGTTTTTT; CDR3: CASSLAGEGELFF
size: few; J: TRBJ2-3; V: TRBV19; D: TRBD2; DNA: TGTGCCAGTAGTCCCCGGAGCGGGGGAGTCGTCGATACGCAGTATTTT; CDR3: CASSPRSGGVVDTQYF
size: NA; J: TRBJ1-2; V: TRBV2; D: NA; DNA: TGTGCCAGCACTGGGACATATCTTAACTATGGCTACACCTTC; CDR3: CASTGTYLNYGYTF
size: few; J: TRBJ1-1; V: TRBV19; D: NA; DNA: TGTGCCAGTAGTAATCCGGAGGAGGCTTTCTTT; CDR3: CASSNPEEAFF
size: NA; J: TRBJ1-1; V: TRBV5-5; D: NA; DNA: TGTGCCAGCAGCTTTAGTATGTCAGGGGAGGGGGACACTGAAGCTTTCTTT; CDR3: CASSFSMSGEGDTEAFF
size: once; J: TRBJ2-7; V: TRBV6-5; D: NA; DNA: TGTGCCAGCAGTTACTCCGGGGAGGCCTCCTACGAGCAGTACTTC; CDR3: CASSYSGEASYEQYF